This TCR beta chain was recorded in a study of T cells after yellow fever vaccination. A few counts support this clonotype. Its antigen is still unknown. The CDR3 extends over 15 amino acids. Losses at the gene ends were 6 bases for V and 6 bases for J; bases not matched to a gene: 11. General observations from the study: Subsequent booster samples again held most clones from primary vaccination (under 98% CD4, roughly 90% CD8).

TCRdb re-analysed the 5' RACE reads in MiXCR, keeping a single row per CDR3 protein. The data contain hundreds of thousands of distinct CDR3 sequences, around 20% of them seen just once; the ten biggest clones take up over 15%. Here the sequenced sample was PBMCs, taken before the yellow fever booster vaccination. The TCR originated in a man aged 18 to 30 who received the YFV17D yellow fever vaccine. This chain joins TRBV12-3 or TRBV12-4 and TRBJ2-5, with TRBD1 matching 9 bases. The CDR3 DNA reads as TGTGCCAGCAGATGGGGACAGGGTGTCGGAAAGACCCAGTACTTC. Translating gives CASRWGQGVGKTQYF.